These T cell receptor beta chains were read from a single sample in a study of control samples from healthy donors and cancer patients. Clones were sequenced by immunoSEQ multiplex PCR, and TCRdb holds only the in-frame ones, with some missing. The repertoire holds roughly 150,000 clones, around 86% seen once, with 4.9% in the top ten. The sample comprised blood. These receptor sequences come from a man under 40 in good health. Each CDR3 is given with its conserved first and last residue. Each record gives: V gene, clone size, D gene, J gene, CDR3 DNA, CDR3 protein. D genes are given only for firm matches. Only part of the rows carry a size: once, few, many, or a class if the clone is expanded.

TRBV6-2/TRBV6-3	once	NA	TRBJ1-4	TGTGCCAGCAGTTACGACCGGAGGGCAACTAATGAAAAACTGTTTTTT	CASSYDRRATNEKLFF
TRBV14	NA	TRBD2	TRBJ2-1	TGTGCCAGCAGCCGCGGTAGAGGGACTAGCGGGAGTAGTGCCTACAATGAGCAGTTCTTC	CASSRGRGTSGSSAYNEQFF
TRBV19	once	TRBD1	TRBJ1-1	TGTGCCAGTAGTATATTGTTTAGTACTCGGACAGGCAGGAACACTGAAGCTTTCTTT	CASSILFSTRTGRNTEAFF
TRBV28	NA	NA	TRBJ2-3	TGTGCCAGCAGGGGGGGCCATGGCGCAGATACGCAGTATTTT	CASRGGHGADTQYF
TRBV3-1/TRBV3-2	NA	TRBD2	TRBJ2-5	TGTGCCAGCAGCCAAGGAGCGGGGGGGTCCAGGGCCCAGTACTTC	CASSQGAGGSRAQYF
TRBV7-2	NA	NA	TRBJ1-3	TGTGCCAGCAGCTTATTGGTCTCCTCTGGAAACACCATATATTTT	CASSLLVSSGNTIYF
TRBV16	NA	TRBD2	TRBJ2-7	TGTGCCAGCAGCCAATCGCGGGGGGCGGGCGAGCAGTACTTC	CASSQSRGAGEQYF
TRBV7-6	NA	TRBD2	TRBJ2-3	TGTGCCAGCAGCCCTAGCGGGGGAGTCACAGATACGCAGTATTTT	CASSPSGGVTDTQYF
TRBV10-3	NA	NA	TRBJ2-7	TGTGCCATCAGTGAGTCGGCCAGCTACGAGCAGTACTTC	CAISESASYEQYF
TRBV12-3/TRBV12-4	NA	NA	TRBJ1-6	TGTGCCAGCAGTTCCAATTCACCCCTCCACTTT	CASSSNSPLHF
TRBV5-1	NA	NA	TRBJ1-3	TGCGCCAGCAGCGTCGACGGTCGGGGCACCATATATTTT	CASSVDGRGTIYF
TRBV19	NA	TRBD1	TRBJ1-5	TGTGCCAGTAGTCTCGGCAGGGGGCCGGGAAGCAATCAGCCCCAGCATTTT	CASSLGRGPGSNQPQHF
TRBV3-1/TRBV3-2	NA	NA	TRBJ2-5	TGTGCCAGCAGCCCAAAAGGGCGGGCCCCCCTGGAGACCCAGTACTTC	CASSPKGRAPLETQYF
TRBV30	once	TRBD1	TRBJ2-7	TGTGCCTGGAGTGACGGACAGGCCTACGAGCAGTACTTC	CAWSDGQAYEQYF
TRBV27	NA	TRBD1	TRBJ1-3	TGTGCCAGCAGTTCGACAGGGTTCCCTGGAAACACCATATATTTT	CASSSTGFPGNTIYF
TRBV24-1	NA	TRBD1	TRBJ2-3	TGTGCCACCAGTGGTACGGGACAGGGGGCGGCCCCGGGTACGCAGTATTTT	CATSGTGQGAAPGTQYF
TRBV12-3/TRBV12-4	NA	NA	TRBJ2-4	TGTGCCAGCAGTTTAGTAGGGGGTAACATTCAGTACTTC	CASSLVGGNIQYF
TRBV9	NA	TRBD1	TRBJ2-1	TGTGCCAGCAGCGTCGAGGGGGCGGGTGGCAATGAGCAGTTCTTC	CASSVEGAGGNEQFF
TRBV27	NA	TRBD1	TRBJ2-7	TGTGCCAGCAGTGGGGGACAGGGAGACTACGAGCAGTACTTC	CASSGGQGDYEQYF
TRBV6-2/TRBV6-3	NA	NA	TRBJ2-7	TGTGCCAGCACCCCCGCAGGGGAAATCTACGAGCAGTACTTC	CASTPAGEIYEQYF
TRBV5-4	once	TRBD2	TRBJ2-2	TGTGCCAGCAGCCGGAATTTGGGACTAGCGGAGAACACCGGGGAGCTGTTTTTT	CASSRNLGLAENTGELFF
TRBV7-3	NA	TRBD2	TRBJ2-7	TGTGCCAGTCCCAACCTCCGGACTAGCGGGATACCGTCCTACGAGCAGTACTTC	CASPNLRTSGIPSYEQYF
TRBV25-1	NA	TRBD2	TRBJ2-1	TGTGCCAGCAGTGAATATGGTAAGCGGGAGAATGAGCAGTTCTTC	CASSEYGKRENEQFF
TRBV7-2	medium-sized	NA	TRBJ2-7	TGTGCCAGCAGCTTAGGTCAGGGGGGAGGGTACGAGCAGTACTTC	CASSLGQGGGYEQYF
TRBV4-2	NA	NA	TRBJ1-4	TGTGCCAGCAGCCTATATCTGCTGGGGGCAACTAATGAAAAACTGTTTTTT	CASSLYLLGATNEKLFF
TRBV27	NA	TRBD1	TRBJ1-2	TGTGCCAGCAGTTTATCGTTGGGGACAGGATATGGCTACACCTTC	CASSLSLGTGYGYTF
TRBV4-3	once	NA	TRBJ2-3	TGCGCCAGCAGCCAAGGTCAGGGCTATACAAGCACAGATACGCAGTATTTT	CASSQGQGYTSTDTQYF
TRBV23-1	NA	NA	TRBJ2-1	TGCGCCTTCGCCGGGACGGCTAATTTTGTCGAGCAGTTCTTC	CAFAGTANFVEQFF
TRBV2	NA	TRBD1	TRBJ1-1	TGTGCCAGCAGTCGACGGACAGGGGGAAATGAAGCTTTCTTT	CASSRRTGGNEAFF
TRBV3-1/TRBV3-2	NA	TRBD2	TRBJ2-3	TGTGCCAGCAGCCCTTTCAGCGGGACTAGCGGGATTTATAGCACAGATACGCAGTATTTT	CASSPFSGTSGIYSTDTQYF
TRBV25-1	once	TRBD1	TRBJ2-1	TGTGCCAGCAGTGAATTCCCCCGACAGGGATCCTACAATGAGCAGTTCTTC	CASSEFPRQGSYNEQFF
TRBV4-3	NA	NA	TRBJ2-7	TGCGCCAGCAGCCCCCACAGGGCTAGCAGTTACGAGCAGTACTTC	CASSPHRASSYEQYF
TRBV5-6	NA	NA	TRBJ2-1	TGTGCCAGCAGCCAAACCGGGATTTTTTACAATGAGCAGTTCTTC	CASSQTGIFYNEQFF
TRBV7-3	NA	TRBD2	TRBJ2-3	TGTGCCAGCAGCCCCAATCCCTGGGGAGGGAATCGTGATACGCAGTATTTT	CASSPNPWGGNRDTQYF
TRBV2	NA	TRBD1	TRBJ1-5	TGTGCCAGCAGCGAAGGCCCCTGGACAGGGGATAGCAATCAGCCCCAGCATTTT	CASSEGPWTGDSNQPQHF
TRBV11-3	NA	TRBD1	TRBJ1-5	TGTGCCAGCAGCTTAGCCCAGGGGGCGCATTCGGTCCAGGTCAGCCAGCATTTT	CASSLAQGAHSVQVSQHF
TRBV6-6	NA	TRBD1	TRBJ2-7	TGTGCCAGCAGTTACTCGACCTTGACAGGGGGGAACGAGCAGTACTTC	CASSYSTLTGGNEQYF
TRBV29-1	NA	NA	TRBJ1-1	TGCAGCGTCCAGGGGACCATGAACACTGAAGCTTTCTTT	CSVQGTMNTEAFF
TRBV4-3	NA	TRBD2	TRBJ2-5	TGCGCCAGCAGCCAAGATGGGCTAGCGGGAGGGTTGGAGACCCAGTACTTC	CASSQDGLAGGLETQYF
TRBV2	NA	NA	TRBJ1-1	TGTGCCAGCAGGGTAGAGGCCCCGAACACTGAAGCTTTCTTT	CASRVEAPNTEAFF
TRBV6-2/TRBV6-3	NA	NA	TRBJ1-5	TGTGCCAGCAGTTACTTGGCCGAGAAGCAGCCCCAGCATTTT	CASSYLAEKQPQHF
TRBV9	NA	TRBD1	TRBJ2-2	TGTGCCAGCAGCGTAGCGGGACAGGGCGACACCGGGGAGCTGTTTTTT	CASSVAGQGDTGELFF
TRBV11-3	NA	NA	TRBJ2-7	TGTGCCAGCTCGAAAAGTGACTCCTACGAGCAGTACTTC	CASSKSDSYEQYF
TRBV9	few	TRBD2	TRBJ2-3	TGTGCCAGCAGCGTGTTAGCGGGAGGGTTGGGCGGCACAGATACGCAGTATTTT	CASSVLAGGLGGTDTQYF
TRBV3-1/TRBV3-2	once	NA	TRBJ1-1	TGTGCCAGCAGCGCTACAGGGAACACTGAAGCTTTCTTT	CASSATGNTEAFF
TRBV18	NA	NA	TRBJ2-3	TGTGCCAGCTCACCGCAGGGATCAGATACGCAGTATTTT	CASSPQGSDTQYF
TRBV6-5	NA	NA	TRBJ1-2	TGTGCCAGTAGCGACCTGGGGGGCAACTATGGCTACACCTTC	CASSDLGGNYGYTF
TRBV7-8	NA	NA	TRBJ2-7	TGTGCCAGCAGCTTCAACCCCCTGTCGGGCGAGCAGTACTTC	CASSFNPLSGEQYF
TRBV4-3	NA	TRBD1	TRBJ2-2	TGCGCCAGCAGCCAACTAGGACAGGGATGGACCGGGGAGCTGTTTTTT	CASSQLGQGWTGELFF
TRBV6-1	NA	NA	TRBJ1-1	TGTGCCAGCAGTGAACATAGACCGAACACTGAAGCTTTCTTT	CASSEHRPNTEAFF
TRBV18	NA	TRBD1	TRBJ1-2	TGTGCCAGCTCAGTAGGGGACAGGACGAGATCAATCTATGGCTACACCTTC	CASSVGDRTRSIYGYTF
TRBV5-4	NA	TRBD1	TRBJ2-1	TGTGCCAGCAGCCCACAGGGGACCTACAATGAGCAGTTCTTC	CASSPQGTYNEQFF
TRBV14	NA	TRBD1	TRBJ1-1	TGTGCCAGCAGCCGCCATCGACAGGGTTGGAACACTGAAGCTTTCTTT	CASSRHRQGWNTEAFF
TRBV4-3	NA	NA	TRBJ1-1	TGCGCCAGCAGCCAAGACTCAGCCAGCGAAGCTTTCTTT	CASSQDSASEAFF